This TCR beta chain was found in a study of T-cell reconstitution after alpha-beta-depleted transplantation in children. The germline V gene encodes CDR1 MGHRA and CDR2 YSYEKL. Trimming took 0 bases from V and 5 from J; bases not matched to a gene: 5. The CDR3 is 16 amino acids. This clonotype was counted between two and nine times. TCRbeta library preparation incorporated unique molecular identifiers. TCRdb fed the PCR reads into MiXCR, producing one record per CDR3 protein. The sample includes about a million distinct CDR3 sequences, 25% to 35% of them seen just once. The receptor was isolated from a boy in the first two years of life who had a stem cell transplant for SCID, so the T cells may come from the graft donor. The V and J genes are TRBV4-1 and TRBJ2-1; 9 bases fit TRBD2. The input for sequencing was PBMCs, mostly from graft donor cells, taken 360 days after TCRalphabeta/CD19-depleted stem cell transplant. The DNA for the CDR3 is TGCGCCAGCAGCCAAGATCCTCTAGCGGGGCACAATGAGCAGTTCTTC. This gives the protein CASSQDPLAGHNEQFF.